The 18 T cell receptor beta chains below all came from one sample that was sequenced in a study of CD8+ T cells in alopecia areata (dated by TCRdb to the late 2010s). The sample's time point label, decoded: less than 30 weeks on oral tofacitinib. The sample's treatment or condition label, decoded: oral pan-JAK inhibitor, 5-10 mg twice daily. To prepare the library, the immunoSEQ multiplex PCR assay was applied. RNA was extracted from all samples and reverse transcribed into cDNA, which served as template for TCR sequencing. The clones in this table, taken by TCRdb from immuneACCESS, are in-frame only. Not every clone is retained; where verified, under half of the shortfall comes from an unresolved V gene, and the cause of the rest is unknown. Present in this sample are fewer than 150,000 clones, less than 70% of which were seen just once. 3% to 4% of the sample rests with the top ten. The source was CD4+ T cells sorted from blood, collected at week 24, from a patient treated with tofacitinib. The source of these receptors is a human donor with alopecia areata.

The chain employs TRBV10-3 and TRBJ2-2; D may be TRBD1 or TRBD2 (6 bases each). Germline CDR1 reads ENHRY; CDR2 reads SYGVKD. This CDR3 is built from 14 residues. V was shortened by 7 bases and J by 5 bases, with 14 bases between the two germline ends. The CDR3 DNA reads as TGTGCCATCACCTCCGGGGGCAAGACCGGGGAGCTGTTTTTT. It is translated as CAITSGGKTGELFF.

This clone was seen more than once but under ten times. The V gene is TRBV7-9, the J gene TRBJ1-1, with TRBD1 matching over 7 bases. Germline CDR1 is SEHNR and CDR2 is FQNEAQ (reference sequence). The CDR3 has 14 amino acids. With V trimmed by 2 bases and J by 1 base, 1 base remained unmatched. CDR3: CASSLRGPNTEAFF. The CDR3 coding sequence is TGTGCCAGCAGCTTAAGGGGGCCGAACACTGAAGCTTTCTTT.

The chain uses TRBV29-1 and TRBJ1-2; a possible D gene is TRBD1 (5 bases). CDR1 is SQVTM, CDR2 ANQGSEA, per germline. Trimming cost V 0 bases and J 4 bases, with 12 bases left between them. This CDR3 spans 14 amino acids. Written as DNA, the CDR3 is TGCAGCGTTGAAGATCCGGGACGGCCCTATGGCTACACCTTC. Translating it yields CSVEDPGRPYGYTF.

This clone was picked up a small number of times. In nucleotides, the CDR3 is TGCAGCGCCGACGGGGGAGAGACCCAGTACTTC. It is translated as CSADGGETQYF. V is TRBV29-1 and J is TRBJ2-5; TRBD2 is a possible D gene (6 bases). Trimming stripped 7 bases from V and 4 bases from J, with 10 bases between. Germline V lookup: CDR1 SQVTM, CDR2 ANQGSEA. This CDR3 contains 11 residues.

The chain employs TRBV30 and TRBJ1-1; a possible D gene is TRBD1 (5 bases). The germline gives CDR1 GTSNPN, CDR2 SVGIG (reference sequence). Trimming left V 2 bases short and J 0 bases short, with 7 bases between. CDR3 length equals 13 residues. The CDR3 protein is CAWSSGLNTEAFF. The CDR3 region has the DNA TGTGCCTGGAGTTCGGGACTGAACACTGAAGCTTTCTTT.

The chain has TRBV2 and TRBJ1-4; no firm D call. The CDR3 contains 14 residues. The V end was cut by 4 bases, the J end by 1 base, with 7 bases between. Germline V gene sequence: CDR1 SNHLY, CDR2 FYNNEI. CDR3 nucleotide sequence: TGTGCCAGCAGTGGGGCAGGAACTAATGAAAAACTGTTTTTT. Protein sequence: CASSGAGTNEKLFF.

The chain links TRBV5-6 to TRBJ1-5; 7 bases agree with TRBD1. V was pared by 2 bases and J by 6 bases, with 5 bases of the junction left unmatched. CDR3 size: 14 residues. Germline V lookup: CDR1 SGHDT, CDR2 YYEEEE. The DNA for the CDR3 is TGTGCCAGCAGCTTACAGGGGCCGGTTCAGCCCCAGCATTTT. It specifies CASSLQGPVQPQHF.

The chain has TRBV29-1 and TRBJ1-1; the D is unclear. Per germline, CDR1 SQVTM and CDR2 ANQGSEA. The CDR3 is made up of 12 amino acids. V lost 2 bases, J lost 1 base, and 5 bases lay in between. CDR3 sequence reads: CSVERQNTEAFF. CDR3 sequence (DNA): TGCAGCGTTGAACGACAGAACACTGAAGCTTTCTTT.

This clone was seen a few times. The gene calls are TRBV25-1 and TRBJ1-6; TRBD1 is a possible D gene (5 bases). The CDR3 spans 15 residues. Trimming cost V 3 bases and J 7 bases, with 13 bases left between them. Germline CDR1 is MGHDK and CDR2 is SYGVNS. CDR3 coding DNA: TGTGCCAGCAGTGAGCAGTGGGGCGGAAATTCACCCCTCCACTTT. Translating it yields CASSEQWGGNSPLHF.

The V call is TRBV7-2, the J call TRBJ2-4, with no clear D. V lost 5 bases to trimming and J lost 9 bases, with 20 bases between them. CDR3 length equals 15 residues. Germline-derived CDR1 and CDR2 are SGHTA and FQGNSA. The CDR3 region has the DNA TGTGCCAGCAGCACCGTGTCTGCCACCCCCGGCATTCAGTACTTC. Its translation is CASSTVSATPGIQYF.

This chain joins TRBV5-1 and TRBJ2-5, with D tentatively TRBD2 (6 bases). Deletions cut 3 bases from V and 5 bases from J, with 20 bases between. CDR3 length: 16 amino acids. Germline V gene sequence: CDR1 SGHRS, CDR2 YFSETQ. CDR3 sequence reads: CASSSGPIGGEETQYF. The DNA for the CDR3 is TGCGCCAGCAGCTCGGGCCCAATAGGCGGGGAGGAGACCCAGTACTTC. Full variable domain (outside the CDR3, taken from reference TRBV5-1 and TRBJ2-5): KAGVTQTPRYLIKTRGQQVTLSCSPISGHRSVSWYQQTPGQGLQFLFEYFSETQRNKGNFPGRFSGRQFSNSRSEMNVSTLELGDSALYLCASSSGPIGGEETQYFGPGTRLLVL.

In its sample, this clone was seen a few times. The V and J genes are TRBV28 and TRBJ1-1; tentatively, D is TRBD1 (6 bases). Trimming took 3 bases from V and 1 from J, leaving 9 bases between them. Germline-derived CDR1 and CDR2 are MDHEN and SYDVKM. The CDR3 contains 14 residues. DNA for the CDR3: TGTGCCAGCAGTTTTCAACAGGGGAACACTGAAGCTTTCTTT. Residues: CASSFQQGNTEAFF.

This clone showed up just a few times. The chain couples TRBV10-3 to TRBJ1-5, with D uncertain. V lost 3 bases, J lost 4 bases, and 4 bases lay in between. Germline CDR1 ENHRY, CDR2 SYGVKD. The CDR3 contains 12 residues. DNA of the CDR3: TGTGCCATCAGTGACAGAAATCAGCCCCAGCATTTT. Protein product: CAISDRNQPQHF.

There are a few counts of this clone. The chain recombines TRBV5-1 with TRBJ1-6; possibly TRBD1 for D (5 bases). V was cut by 4 bases and J by 5 bases, with 13 bases left in between. Germline V gene sequence: CDR1 SGHRS, CDR2 YFSETQ. The CDR3 consists of 15 residues. Here the CDR3 DNA reads TGCGCCAGCAGCATGATAGGGGTGGATAATTCACCCCTCCACTTT. Residues: CASSMIGVDNSPLHF.

The chain carries TRBV5-6 and TRBJ1-2; TRBD1 might be the D (5 bases). The V and J ends lost 0 bases and 2 bases respectively, with 8 bases between them. In germline, CDR1 is SGHDT, CDR2 YYEEEE. The CDR3 is 14 amino acids. The CDR3 sequence is CASSLGDRNYGYTF. CDR3 DNA sequence: TGTGCCAGCAGCTTGGGAGACAGAAACTATGGCTACACCTTC.

The V gene is TRBV29-1, the J gene TRBJ1-1; D ambiguous. From germline, CDR1 is SQVTM and CDR2 ANQGSEA. The CDR3 is made up of 15 amino acids. Trimming stripped 7 bases from V and 3 bases from J, with 21 bases between. The CDR3 DNA reads TGCAGCGGTCCCTCTACGGAGCAACGGCACACTGAAGCTTTCTTT. Residues: CSGPSTEQRHTEAFF.

This clone was observed a handful of times. For the CDR3, the DNA is TGTGCCAGTTTTGGCGGCAGGGATGGCTACACCTTC. This sequence encodes CASFGGRDGYTF. The gene calls are TRBV19 and TRBJ1-2, with D possibly TRBD1 on 5 matching bases. The CDR3 is 12 amino acids. Per the germline V gene, CDR1 is LNHDA and CDR2 is SQIVND (reference sequence). V lost 8 bases to trimming and J lost 6 bases, with 13 bases between them.

In its sample, this clone was seen a few times. This sequence joins TRBV15 and TRBJ2-5; D not certain. The CDR3 is 15 amino acids. Germline-derived CDR1 and CDR2 are LNHNV and YYDKDF (reference sequence). Trimming left V 0 bases short and J 0 bases short, with 8 bases between. CDR3 nucleotides: TGTGCCACCAGCAGAGATATGCAGTACCAAGAGACCCAGTACTTC. This codes for CATSRDMQYQETQYF.